The 22 T cell receptor beta chains in this list originate from one sample, sequenced in a study of OX40 agonist ivuxolimab in advanced cancers. This table comes from immunoSEQ multiplex PCR, and its TCRdb copy is limited to in-frame clones, with some not included. The data contain roughly 80,000 clones, around 89% of them seen just once; the ten biggest clones take up more than 0.3%. The input for sequencing was CD4+ or CD8+ T cells sorted from blood, taken in a trial of the OX40 agonist ivuxolimab. The receptors were sampled from an adult with an advanced solid tumor such as melanoma, head and neck, liver or kidney cancer.

The genes are TRBV30 and TRBJ2-1, with 10 bases that match TRBD2. After removal of 7 bases from V and 4 bases from J, the junction contained 7 bases not matched to a gene. This CDR3 region has 14 residues. Germline lookup yields CDR1 GTSNPN and CDR2 SVGIG (reference sequence). CDR3 residues: CALTGTSVYNEQFF. The CDR3 nucleotides read TGTGCCTTGACGGGGACTAGCGTGTACAATGAGCAGTTCTTC. The full variable domain, in which reference TRBV30 and TRBJ2-1 provide the parts outside the CDR3, is SQTIHQWPATLVQPVGSPLSLECTVEGTSNPNLYWYRQAAGRGLQLLFYSVGIGQISSEVPQNLSASRPQDRQFILSSKKLLLSDSGFYLCALTGTSVYNEQFFGPGTRLTVL.

The chain has TRBV11-2 and TRBJ2-2, with D possibly called TRBD1 or TRBD2 (5 bases each). Looked up from germline, CDR1 is SGHAT and CDR2 is FQNNGV. The CDR3 spans 14 residues. With 6 bases removed from V and 7 bases from J, the gap between germline ends came to 15 bases. The CDR3 DNA reads TGTGCCAGCAGTTCGACAGCCCGGGGCGGGGAGCTGTTTTTT. Amino acid sequence: CASSSTARGGELFF.

In DNA, the CDR3 is TGCGCCAGCAGCCAAGATACCCAGGGGAGCTGGGAGCAGTACTTC. It codes for CASSQDTQGSWEQYF. This chain links TRBV4-3 with TRBJ2-7; D may be TRBD1 (6 bases). Germline assignment: CDR1 LGHNA and CDR2 YSLEER. The CDR3 is made up of 15 amino acids. V shed 0 bases and J shed 7 bases, with 16 bases lying between them.

The gene calls are TRBV6-5 and TRBJ1-5; weak D call: TRBD1 (5 bases). V was pared by 0 bases and J by 4 bases, with 10 bases between. Germline values: CDR1 MNHEY, CDR2 SVGAGI. The CDR3 is made up of 15 amino acids. The CDR3 DNA is TGTGCCAGCAGTTACTCGTCTGAGGGGAATCAGCCCCAGCATTTT. Encoded protein: CASSYSSEGNQPQHF.

This clone was seen more than once but under ten times. The V and J genes are TRBV19 and TRBJ1-2, with 9 bases lining up with TRBD1. Germline V gene sequence: CDR1 LNHDA, CDR2 SQIVND (reference sequence). CDR3 size: 15 residues. J lost 6 bases, V lost 5 bases, and 10 bases had no gene match. In DNA form, the CDR3 reads TGTGCCAGTAGTTCACCCGGGACAGGGAACCATGGCTACACCTTC. Amino acid sequence: CASSSPGTGNHGYTF.

The table lists this clone with a count of one. This rearrangement joins TRBV21-1 to TRBJ2-7. TRBV21-1 represents a pseudogene. There are 15 residues in the CDR3. CDR3 bases: TGTGCCAGCAGCGACCTGGGAAACTATTCCTACGAGCAGTACTTC. Translation: CASSDLGNYSYEQYF.

This clone was counted only a few times. One end of the junction fails to match germline, which may point to a read error. The rearrangement joins TRBV7-9 to TRBJ1-2; no firm D call. The CDR3 extends over 14 amino acids. The germline V gene encodes CDR1 SEHNR and CDR2 FQNEAQ (reference sequence). The CDR3 protein is CASSRIQSNNGYTF. The CDR3 coding sequence is TGTGCCAGCAGTCGCATACAGAGTAACAATGGCTACACCTTC.

The rearrangement links TRBV7-2 to TRBJ2-1, with D perhaps TRBD2 (5 bases). The length of the CDR3 is 14 residues. Germline V CDR1 and CDR2: SGHTA, FQGNSA. V was clipped by 1 base and J by 2 bases, with 6 bases between them. The DNA for the CDR3 is TGTGCCAGCAGCTTAGGGGAGACCTACAATGAGCAGTTCTTC. Protein: CASSLGETYNEQFF.

This rearrangement joins TRBV5-1 to TRBJ2-1; TRBD2 aligns across 7 bases. The CDR3 covers 18 residues. Germline assignment: CDR1 SGHRS and CDR2 YFSETQ. V shed 1 base, J shed 2 bases, and the junction held 12 bases outside the gene matches. In DNA form, the CDR3 reads TGCGCCAGCAGCTTGACTGAGCGGGGCGCACCCCCCTACAATGAGCAGTTCTTC. Translated: CASSLTERGAPPYNEQFF.

The chain joins TRBV19 to TRBJ2-5; D uncertain. CDR3 length: 16 residues. V gave up 1 base and J gave up 5 bases, with 17 bases separating them. In germline, CDR1 is LNHDA, CDR2 SQIVND (reference sequence). CDR3 coding DNA: TGTGCCAGTAGTATAGTTGTCGGGCCAACCCCGGAGACCCAGTACTTC. Translation gives CASSIVVGPTPETQYF. Supplemented by reference TRBV19 and TRBJ2-5, the full variable domain reads DGGITQSPKYLFRKEGQNVTLSCEQNLNHDAMYWYRQDPGQGLRLIYYSQIVNDFQKGDIAEGYSVSREKKESFPLTVTSAQKNPTAFYLCASSIVVGPTPETQYFGPGTRLLVL.

The chain couples TRBV19 to TRBJ1-1, with a weak D call TRBD1 (6 bases). The CDR3 totals 13 residues. Germline V CDR1 and CDR2: LNHDA, SQIVND (reference sequence). Trimming pared 9 bases from V and 7 bases from J, leaving 18 bases between. In DNA form, the CDR3 reads TGTGCCAGACCGGGACACAGGGAACTTGAAGCTTTCTTT. Translation: CARPGHRELEAFF.

The V and J genes are TRBV19 and TRBJ2-7; D gene unclear. Germline-derived CDR1 and CDR2 are LNHDA and SQIVND (reference sequence). Trimming stripped 8 bases from V and 0 bases from J, with 11 bases between. CDR3 length: 13 residues. CDR3 protein: CASGNRASYEQYF. CDR3 in DNA: TGTGCCAGTGGAAACAGAGCCTCCTACGAGCAGTACTTC.

The CDR3 DNA follows: TGTGCCTGGACCCCCTGGGGAGGGGTGGCCTCCTACGAGCAGTACTTC. Translating gives CAWTPWGGVASYEQYF. The genes are TRBV30 and TRBJ2-7; 7 bases are shared with TRBD2. This CDR3 has 16 amino acids. Trimming at V came to 4 bases and at J to 0 bases, leaving 12 bases not matched to a gene. Germline V gives CDR1 GTSNPN, CDR2 SVGIG (reference sequence).

The rearrangement uses TRBV4-1 and TRBJ2-7; a possible D gene is TRBD2 (5 bases). The CDR3 covers 15 residues. Germline CDR1 reads MGHRA; CDR2 reads YSYEKL. With 4 bases removed from V and 2 bases from J, the gap between germline ends came to 15 bases. This CDR3 is CASSRIATSTYEQYF. The CDR3 DNA sequence: TGCGCCAGCAGCCGGATAGCGACATCCACCTACGAGCAGTACTTC.

Only one count was recorded for this clone. The rearrangement joins TRBV11-2 to TRBJ2-1; a possible D gene is TRBD1 (5 bases). This CDR3 has 14 amino acids. Germline loops: CDR1 SGHAT, CDR2 FQNNGV. Trimming removed 5 bases at V and 8 bases at J, with 16 bases between. CDR3 bases: TGTGCCAGCAGCCCAAATCAGGGCGGCCATGAGCAGTTCTTC. This codes for CASSPNQGGHEQFF.

The V and J genes are TRBV18 and TRBJ2-1; 16 positions match TRBD2. The V and J ends lost 3 bases and 8 bases, in that order; junction bases with no gene match: 10. The CDR3 contains 18 residues. Germline loops: CDR1 KGHSH, CDR2 LQKENI. The CDR3 region has the DNA TGTGCCAGCTCACCGTATGGGACTAGCGGGAGGGAGGGTGATGAGCAGTTCTTC. Its protein product is CASSPYGTSGREGDEQFF.

The gene calls are TRBV4-1 and TRBJ2-7; 9 bases are a match to TRBD1. The J segment lost 3 bases and the V segment lost 3 bases, leaving 9 bases of the junction unmatched. The CDR3 runs to 16 residues. Germline V gene data show CDR1 as MGHRA and CDR2 as YSYEKL. The CDR3 DNA reads TGCGCCAGCAGCCAGGAACCGGGACAGGGTATCTACGAGCAGTACTTC. Residues: CASSQEPGQGIYEQYF.

The chain employs TRBV6-4 and TRBJ1-4; D is unclear. Germline V CDR1 and CDR2: MRHNA, SNTAGT. Trimming stripped 9 bases from V and 2 bases from J, with 10 bases between. This CDR3 has 13 residues. The CDR3 here is CARTEVTNEKLFF. The DNA for the CDR3 is TGTGCCAGGACGGAAGTGACTAATGAAAAACTGTTTTTT.

The chain has TRBV5-1 and TRBJ1-4; D is undetermined. CDR1 is SGHRS, CDR2 YFSETQ, per germline. CDR3 length: 14 amino acids. Trimming left V 5 bases short and J 0 bases short, with 8 bases between. The CDR3 sequence is CASRDGATNEKLFF. CDR3 coding DNA: TGCGCCAGCAGGGACGGAGCAACTAATGAAAAACTGTTTTTT.

The table lists this clone with a count of one. The chain couples TRBV7-9 to TRBJ2-2, with D unresolved. This CDR3 has 15 amino acids. The germline V gene encodes CDR1 SEHNR and CDR2 FQNEAQ (reference sequence). Trimming took 1 base from V and 2 from J, leaving 8 bases between them. CDR3 loop: CASSLELPNTGELFF. CDR3 in DNA: TGTGCCAGCAGCTTAGAACTACCCAACACCGGGGAGCTGTTTTTT.

The count of this clone is one. The CDR3 spells CASSSLELAGNQETQYF. Here the CDR3 DNA reads TGTGCCAGCTCATCGTTAGAGCTAGCGGGGAACCAAGAGACCCAGTACTTC. The gene calls are TRBV18 and TRBJ2-5, with 9 bases fitting TRBD2. V lost 5 bases and J lost 0; bases outside the gene matches: 10. Germline CDR1 KGHSH, CDR2 LQKENI. The CDR3 covers 17 residues. Using reference TRBV18 and TRBJ2-5 for the parts outside the CDR3, the full variable domain is NAGVMQNPRHLVRRRGQEARLRCSPMKGHSHVYWYRQLPEEGLKFMVYLQKENIIDESGMPKERFSAEFPKEGPSILRIQQVVRGDSAAYFCASSSLELAGNQETQYFGPGTRLLVL.

The chain's CDR3 is CASSQWDRGEKLFF. CDR3 nucleotides: TGCGCCAGCAGCCAATGGGACAGGGGTGAAAAACTGTTTTTT. The rearrangement joins TRBV4-3 to TRBJ1-4; TRBD1 matches at 10 bases. The junction had 1 base not matched to a gene; V was cut back by 2 bases and J by 7 bases. CDR1 and CDR2 from the germline V gene are LGHNA and YSLEER. The CDR3 is 14 residues long.